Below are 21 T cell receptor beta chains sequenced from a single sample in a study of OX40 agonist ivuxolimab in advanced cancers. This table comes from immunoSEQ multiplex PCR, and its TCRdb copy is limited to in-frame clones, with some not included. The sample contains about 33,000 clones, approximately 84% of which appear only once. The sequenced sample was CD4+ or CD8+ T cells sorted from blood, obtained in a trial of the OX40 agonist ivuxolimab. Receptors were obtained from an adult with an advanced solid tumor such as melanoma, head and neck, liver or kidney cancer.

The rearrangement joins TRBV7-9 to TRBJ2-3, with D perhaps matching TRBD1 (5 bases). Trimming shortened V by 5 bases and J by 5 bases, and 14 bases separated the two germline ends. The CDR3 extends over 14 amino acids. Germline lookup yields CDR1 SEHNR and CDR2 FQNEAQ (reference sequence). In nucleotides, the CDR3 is TGTGCCAGCAGCACCCCCAGGGAAGGAGATACGCAGTATTTT. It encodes CASSTPREGDTQYF. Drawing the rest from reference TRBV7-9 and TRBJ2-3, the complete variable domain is DTGVSQNPRHKITKRGQNVTFRCDPISEHNRLYWYRQTLGQGPEFLTYFQNEAQLEKSRLLSDRFSAERPKGSFSTLEIQRTEQGDSAMYLCASSTPREGDTQYFGPGTRLTVL.

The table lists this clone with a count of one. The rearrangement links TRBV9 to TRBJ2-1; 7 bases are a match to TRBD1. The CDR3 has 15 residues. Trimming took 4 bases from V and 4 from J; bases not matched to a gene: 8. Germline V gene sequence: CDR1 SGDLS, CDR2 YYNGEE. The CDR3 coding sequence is TGTGCCAGCAGCACCCAGGGACAGAGTTACAATGAGCAGTTCTTC. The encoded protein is CASSTQGQSYNEQFF.

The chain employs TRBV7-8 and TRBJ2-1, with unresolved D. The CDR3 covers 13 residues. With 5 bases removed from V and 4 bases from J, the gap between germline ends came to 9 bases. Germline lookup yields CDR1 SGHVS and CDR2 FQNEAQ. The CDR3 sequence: CASSLPRYNEQFF. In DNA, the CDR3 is TGTGCCAGCAGCCTACCTAGATACAATGAGCAGTTCTTC.

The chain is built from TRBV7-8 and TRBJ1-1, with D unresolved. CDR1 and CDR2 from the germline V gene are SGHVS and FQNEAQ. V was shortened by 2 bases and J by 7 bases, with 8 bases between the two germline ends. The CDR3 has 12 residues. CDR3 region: CASSLNSGEAFF. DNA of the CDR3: TGTGCCAGCAGCTTAAATTCGGGTGAAGCTTTCTTT.

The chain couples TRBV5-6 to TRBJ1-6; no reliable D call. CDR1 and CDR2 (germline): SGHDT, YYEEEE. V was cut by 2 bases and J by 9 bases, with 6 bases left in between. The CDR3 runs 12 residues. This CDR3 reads CASSFLGSPLHF. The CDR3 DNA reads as TGTGCCAGCAGCTTCCTGGGTTCACCCCTCCACTTT. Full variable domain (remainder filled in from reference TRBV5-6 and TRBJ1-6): DAGVTQSPTHLIKTRGQQVTLRCSPKSGHDTVSWYQQALGQGPQFIFQYYEEEERQRGNFPDRFSGHQFPNYSSELNVNALLLGDSALYLCASSFLGSPLHFGNGTRLTVT.

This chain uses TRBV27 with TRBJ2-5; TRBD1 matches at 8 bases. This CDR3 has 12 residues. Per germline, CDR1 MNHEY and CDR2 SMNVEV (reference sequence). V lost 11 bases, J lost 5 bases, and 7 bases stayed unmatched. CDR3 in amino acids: CASQGAGETQYF. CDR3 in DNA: TGTGCCTCCCAGGGGGCGGGGGAGACCCAGTACTTC.

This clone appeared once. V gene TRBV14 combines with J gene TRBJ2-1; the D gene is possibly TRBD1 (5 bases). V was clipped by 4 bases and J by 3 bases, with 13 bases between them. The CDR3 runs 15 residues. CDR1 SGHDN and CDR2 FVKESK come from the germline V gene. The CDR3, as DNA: TGTGCCAGCAGCCTAGACAGATTCTTCTACAATGAGCAGTTCTTC. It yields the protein CASSLDRFFYNEQFF. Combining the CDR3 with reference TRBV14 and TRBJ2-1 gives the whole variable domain EAGVTQFPSHSVIEKGQTVTLRCDPISGHDNLYWYRRVMGKEIKFLLHFVKESKQDESGMPNNRFLAERTGGTYSTLKVQPAELEDSGVYFCASSLDRFFYNEQFFGPGTRLTVL.

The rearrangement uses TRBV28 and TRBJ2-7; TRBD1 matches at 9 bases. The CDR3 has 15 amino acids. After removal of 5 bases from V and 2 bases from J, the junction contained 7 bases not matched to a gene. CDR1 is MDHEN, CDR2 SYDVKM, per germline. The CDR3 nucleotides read TGTGCCAGCAGTCCACAGGGGGCTTTACCCTACGAGCAGTACTTC. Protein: CASSPQGALPYEQYF.

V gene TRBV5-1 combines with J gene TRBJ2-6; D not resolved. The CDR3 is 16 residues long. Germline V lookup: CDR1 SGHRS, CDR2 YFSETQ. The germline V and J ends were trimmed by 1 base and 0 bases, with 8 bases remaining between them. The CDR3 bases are TGCGCCAGCAGCTTGAAGGGTTACTCTGGGGCCAACGTCCTGACTTTC. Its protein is CASSLKGYSGANVLTF.

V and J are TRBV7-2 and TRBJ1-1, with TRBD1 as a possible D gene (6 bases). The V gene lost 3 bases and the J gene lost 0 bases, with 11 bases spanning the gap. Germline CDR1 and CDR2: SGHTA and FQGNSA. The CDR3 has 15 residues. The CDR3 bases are TGTGCCAGCAGCTTGGGGGCAGGGGTGAACACTGAAGCTTTCTTT. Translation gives CASSLGAGVNTEAFF.

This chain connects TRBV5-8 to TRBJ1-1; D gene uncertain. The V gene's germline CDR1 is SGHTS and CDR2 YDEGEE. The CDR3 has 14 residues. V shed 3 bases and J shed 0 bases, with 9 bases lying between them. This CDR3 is CASSSAQLNTEAFF. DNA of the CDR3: TGTGCCAGCAGCTCCGCACAATTGAACACTGAAGCTTTCTTT.

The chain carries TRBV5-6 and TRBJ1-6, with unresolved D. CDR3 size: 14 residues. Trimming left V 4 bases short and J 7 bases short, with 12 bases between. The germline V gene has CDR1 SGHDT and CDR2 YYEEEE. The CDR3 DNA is TGTGCCAGCAGCCTGGGTGGAAACAATTCACCCCTCCACTTT. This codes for CASSLGGNNSPLHF.

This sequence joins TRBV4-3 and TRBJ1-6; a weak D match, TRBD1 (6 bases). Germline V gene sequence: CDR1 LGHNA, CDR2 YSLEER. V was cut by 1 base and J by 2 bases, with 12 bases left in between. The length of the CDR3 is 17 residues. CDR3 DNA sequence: TGCGCCAGCAGCCAAGGGAGGGGGGGACCCTATAATTCACCCCTCCACTTT. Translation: CASSQGRGGPYNSPLHF.

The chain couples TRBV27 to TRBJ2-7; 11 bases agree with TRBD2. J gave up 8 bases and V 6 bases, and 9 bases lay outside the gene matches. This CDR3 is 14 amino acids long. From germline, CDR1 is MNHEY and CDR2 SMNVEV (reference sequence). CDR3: CASSTSGSGSKQYF. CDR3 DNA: TGTGCCAGCAGCACTAGCGGGAGTGGGAGTAAGCAGTACTTC.

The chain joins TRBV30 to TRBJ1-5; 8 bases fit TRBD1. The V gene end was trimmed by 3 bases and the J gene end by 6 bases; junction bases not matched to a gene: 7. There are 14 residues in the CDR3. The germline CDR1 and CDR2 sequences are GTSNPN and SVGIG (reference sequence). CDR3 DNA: TGTGCCTGGAGCCTCCGACAGGGGAGTCAGCCCCAGCATTTT. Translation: CAWSLRQGSQPQHF.

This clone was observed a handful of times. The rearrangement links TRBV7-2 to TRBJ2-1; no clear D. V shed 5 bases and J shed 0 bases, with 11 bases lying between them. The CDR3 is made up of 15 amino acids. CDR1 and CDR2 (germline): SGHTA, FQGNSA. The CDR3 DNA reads TGTGCCAGCAGCCTCGAGTCCAGCTCCTACAATGAGCAGTTCTTC. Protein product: CASSLESSSYNEQFF.

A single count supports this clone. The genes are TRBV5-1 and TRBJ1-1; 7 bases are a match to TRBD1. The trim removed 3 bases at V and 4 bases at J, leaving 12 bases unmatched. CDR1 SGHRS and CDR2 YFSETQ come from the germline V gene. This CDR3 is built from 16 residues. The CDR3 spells CASSSLPDRVGTEAFF. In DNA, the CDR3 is TGCGCCAGCAGCTCCCTACCCGACAGGGTCGGCACTGAAGCTTTCTTT.

The CDR3 sequence: CASSLGRGAVDEQFF. The DNA of the CDR3 is TGTGCCAGCAGCTTAGGCAGGGGAGCCGTCGATGAGCAGTTCTTC. This chain connects TRBV11-1 to TRBJ2-1, with a weak D call TRBD1 (6 bases). Germline CDR1 SGHAT, CDR2 FQDESV (reference sequence). CDR3 length equals 15 residues. V was clipped by 1 base and J by 8 bases, with 15 bases between them.

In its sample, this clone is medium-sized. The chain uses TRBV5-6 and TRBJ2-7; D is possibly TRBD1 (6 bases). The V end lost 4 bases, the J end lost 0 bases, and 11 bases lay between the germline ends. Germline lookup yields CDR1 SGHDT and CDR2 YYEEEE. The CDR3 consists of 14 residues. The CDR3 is CASSPGQNSYEQYF. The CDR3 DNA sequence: TGTGCCAGCAGCCCCGGACAGAACTCCTACGAGCAGTACTTC. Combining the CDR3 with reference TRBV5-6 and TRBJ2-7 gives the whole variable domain DAGVTQSPTHLIKTRGQQVTLRCSPKSGHDTVSWYQQALGQGPQFIFQYYEEEERQRGNFPDRFSGHQFPNYSSELNVNALLLGDSALYLCASSPGQNSYEQYFGPGTRLTVT.

CDR3 sequence (DNA): TGTGCCAGCAGTGTTACACGACAGGGAGTTACGTATAATCAGCCCCAGCATTTT. Translation gives CASSVTRQGVTYNQPQHF. The chain combines TRBV6-1 with TRBJ1-5, with 7 nucleotides matching TRBD1. The V gene's germline CDR1 is MNHNS and CDR2 SASEGT. V lost 4 bases and J lost 4; bases outside the gene matches: 16. CDR3 length: 18 residues.

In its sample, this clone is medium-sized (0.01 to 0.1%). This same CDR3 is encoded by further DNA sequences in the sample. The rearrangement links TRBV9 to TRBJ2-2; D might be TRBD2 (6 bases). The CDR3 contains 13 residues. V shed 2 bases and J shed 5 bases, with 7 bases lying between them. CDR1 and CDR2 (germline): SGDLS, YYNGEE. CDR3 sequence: CASSVGGTGELFF. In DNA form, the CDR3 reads TGTGCCAGCAGCGTGGGAGGAACCGGGGAGCTGTTTTTT.